This TCR beta chain was recorded in a study of blood T cell repertoires in COVID-19. As for the study in general: Sample material is recorded as cDNA or gDNA derived from T cells, B-cell-depleted T cells, or PBMCs.

The CDR3 has 16 residues. V lost 0 bases and J 0 bases, leaving 13 bases between the germline ends. CDR1 and CDR2 (germline): SGHRS, YFSETQ. Repertoires were generated with immunoSEQ multiplex PCR, while TCRdb's copy carries only in-frame clones and drops some. The sample contains about 210,000 clones, over 70% of which appear only once. The V and J genes are TRBV5-1 and TRBJ2-7, with D possibly being TRBD1 (5 bases). The sequenced sample was peripheral blood. The receptor's source is a man over 45 with active or convalescent COVID-19. The CDR3 region has the DNA TGCGCCAGCAGCTTGGCTCGGACACCGAGCTCCTACGAGCAGTACTTC. It specifies CASSLARTPSSYEQYF.